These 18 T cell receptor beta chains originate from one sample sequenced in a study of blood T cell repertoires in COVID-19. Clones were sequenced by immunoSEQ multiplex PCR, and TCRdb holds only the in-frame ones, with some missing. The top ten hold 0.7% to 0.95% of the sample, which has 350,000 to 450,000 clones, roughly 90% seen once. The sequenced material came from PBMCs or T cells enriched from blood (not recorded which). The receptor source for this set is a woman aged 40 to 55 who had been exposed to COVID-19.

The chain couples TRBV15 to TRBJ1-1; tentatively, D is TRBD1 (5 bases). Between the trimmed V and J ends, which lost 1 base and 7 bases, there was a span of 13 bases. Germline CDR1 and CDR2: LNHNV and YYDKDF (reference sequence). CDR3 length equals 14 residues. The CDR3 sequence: CATSRVGDLGEAFF. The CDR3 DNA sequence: TGTGCCACCAGCAGAGTCGGGGACTTGGGTGAAGCTTTCTTT.

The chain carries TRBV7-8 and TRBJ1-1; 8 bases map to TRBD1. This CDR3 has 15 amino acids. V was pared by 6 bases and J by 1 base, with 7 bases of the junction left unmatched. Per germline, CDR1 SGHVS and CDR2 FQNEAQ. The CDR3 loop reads CASRLQGGPNTEAFF. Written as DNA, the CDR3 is TGTGCCAGCAGGTTACAGGGGGGACCGAACACTGAAGCTTTCTTT.

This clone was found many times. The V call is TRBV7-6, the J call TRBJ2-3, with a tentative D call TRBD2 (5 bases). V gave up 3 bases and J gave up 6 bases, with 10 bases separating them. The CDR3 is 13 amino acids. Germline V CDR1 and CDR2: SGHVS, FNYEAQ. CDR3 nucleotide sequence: TGTGCCAGCAGCTTTTCCAGGAGGGATACGCAGTATTTT. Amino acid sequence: CASSFSRRDTQYF.

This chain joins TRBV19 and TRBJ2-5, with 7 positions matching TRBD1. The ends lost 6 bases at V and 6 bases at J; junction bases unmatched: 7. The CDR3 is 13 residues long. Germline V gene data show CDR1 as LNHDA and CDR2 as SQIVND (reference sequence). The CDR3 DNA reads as TGTGCCAGTAGCGCTGACAGGGTTAAGACCCAGTACTTC. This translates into CASSADRVKTQYF.

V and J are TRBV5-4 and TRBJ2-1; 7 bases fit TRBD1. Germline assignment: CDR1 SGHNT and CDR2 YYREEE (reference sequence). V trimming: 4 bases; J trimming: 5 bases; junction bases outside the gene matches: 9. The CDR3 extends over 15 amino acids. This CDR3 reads CASSLLDRPNNEQFF. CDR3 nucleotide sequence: TGTGCCAGCAGCCTACTGGACAGGCCGAACAATGAGCAGTTCTTC.

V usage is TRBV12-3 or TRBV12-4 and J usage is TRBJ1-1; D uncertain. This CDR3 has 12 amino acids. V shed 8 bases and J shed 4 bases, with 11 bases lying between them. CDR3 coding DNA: TGTGCCAGCTCCGTCTTGGCCACTGAAGCTTTCTTT. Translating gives CASSVLATEAFF.

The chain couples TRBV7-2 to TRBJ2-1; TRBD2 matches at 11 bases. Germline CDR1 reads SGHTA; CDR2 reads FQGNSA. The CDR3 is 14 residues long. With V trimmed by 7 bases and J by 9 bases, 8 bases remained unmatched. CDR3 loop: CASTLTSGTLEQFF. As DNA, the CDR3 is TGTGCCAGCACCCTGACTAGCGGGACACTTGAGCAGTTCTTC.

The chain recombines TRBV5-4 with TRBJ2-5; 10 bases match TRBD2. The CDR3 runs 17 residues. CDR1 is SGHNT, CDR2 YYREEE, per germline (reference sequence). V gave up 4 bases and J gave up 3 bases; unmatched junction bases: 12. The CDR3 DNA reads TGTGCCAGCAGCCGCGCGGGTCTAGCGGGGGCAAAAGAGACCCAGTACTTC. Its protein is CASSRAGLAGAKETQYF.

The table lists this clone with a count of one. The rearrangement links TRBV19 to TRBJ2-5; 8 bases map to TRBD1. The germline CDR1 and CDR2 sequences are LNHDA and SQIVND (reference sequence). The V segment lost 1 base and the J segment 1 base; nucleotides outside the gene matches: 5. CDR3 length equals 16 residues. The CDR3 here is CASSIGTDRAQETQYF. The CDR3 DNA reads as TGTGCCAGTAGTATAGGGACGGACAGGGCCCAAGAGACCCAGTACTTC.

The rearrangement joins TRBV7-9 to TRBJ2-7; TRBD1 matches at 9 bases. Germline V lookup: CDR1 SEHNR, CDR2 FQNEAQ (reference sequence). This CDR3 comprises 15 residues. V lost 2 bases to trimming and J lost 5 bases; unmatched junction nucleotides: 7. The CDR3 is CASSLPQGATDEQYF. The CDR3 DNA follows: TGTGCCAGCAGCTTACCACAGGGGGCCACGGACGAGCAGTACTTC.

The CDR3 region is CASSETGAPATNEKLFF. CDR3 bases: TGTGCCAGCAGCGAGACAGGGGCCCCAGCAACTAATGAAAAACTGTTTTTT. The chain combines TRBV2 with TRBJ1-4, with 8 bases identical to TRBD1. The CDR3 has 17 residues. Per germline, CDR1 SNHLY and CDR2 FYNNEI. The V and J ends lost 6 bases and 0 bases, in that order; junction bases with no gene match: 9.

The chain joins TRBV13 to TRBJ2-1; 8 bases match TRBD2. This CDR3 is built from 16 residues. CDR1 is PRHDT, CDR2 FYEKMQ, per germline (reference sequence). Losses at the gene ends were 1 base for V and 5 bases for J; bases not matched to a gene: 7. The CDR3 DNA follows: TGTGCCAGCAGCTTAGTCGGGGGGGGTCCCCACAATGAGCAGTTCTTC. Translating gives CASSLVGGGPHNEQFF.

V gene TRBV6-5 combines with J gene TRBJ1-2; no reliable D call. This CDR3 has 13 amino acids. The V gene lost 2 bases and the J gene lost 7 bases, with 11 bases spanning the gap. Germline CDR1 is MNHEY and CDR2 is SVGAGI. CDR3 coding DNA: TGTGCCAGCAGTTACGGCCCCTCGGGTGGCTACACCTTC. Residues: CASSYGPSGGYTF.

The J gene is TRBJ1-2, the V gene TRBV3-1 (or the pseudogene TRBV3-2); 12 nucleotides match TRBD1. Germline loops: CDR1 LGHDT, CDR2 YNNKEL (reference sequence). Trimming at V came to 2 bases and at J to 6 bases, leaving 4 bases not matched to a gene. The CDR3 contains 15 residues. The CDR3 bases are TGTGCCAGCAGCCAACTTGGGACAGGGGGCAATGGCTACACCTTC. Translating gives CASSQLGTGGNGYTF.

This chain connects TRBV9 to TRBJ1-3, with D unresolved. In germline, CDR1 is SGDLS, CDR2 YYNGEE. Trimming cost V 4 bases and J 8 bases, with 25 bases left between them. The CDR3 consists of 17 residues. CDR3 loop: CASSPSSNPSGGYTIYF. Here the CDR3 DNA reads TGTGCCAGCAGCCCGAGCAGCAATCCCTCAGGAGGGTACACCATATATTTT.

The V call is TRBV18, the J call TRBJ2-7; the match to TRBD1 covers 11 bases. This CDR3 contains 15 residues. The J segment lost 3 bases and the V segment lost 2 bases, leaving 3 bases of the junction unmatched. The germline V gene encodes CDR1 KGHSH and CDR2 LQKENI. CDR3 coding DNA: TGTGCCAGCTCACCAGTCGGGACAGGGGGCTACGAGCAGTACTTC. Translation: CASSPVGTGGYEQYF. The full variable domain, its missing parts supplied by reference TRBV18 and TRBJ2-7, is NAGVMQNPRHLVRRRGQEARLRCSPMKGHSHVYWYRQLPEEGLKFMVYLQKENIIDESGMPKERFSAEFPKEGPSILRIQQVVRGDSAAYFCASSPVGTGGYEQYFGPGTRLTVT.

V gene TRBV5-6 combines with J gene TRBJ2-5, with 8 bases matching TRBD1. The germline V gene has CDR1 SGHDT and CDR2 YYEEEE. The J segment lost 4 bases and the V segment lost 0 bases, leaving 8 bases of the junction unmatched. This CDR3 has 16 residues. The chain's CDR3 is CASSLGTGQFGETQYF. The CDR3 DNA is TGTGCCAGCAGCTTGGGGACAGGGCAATTCGGAGAGACCCAGTACTTC.

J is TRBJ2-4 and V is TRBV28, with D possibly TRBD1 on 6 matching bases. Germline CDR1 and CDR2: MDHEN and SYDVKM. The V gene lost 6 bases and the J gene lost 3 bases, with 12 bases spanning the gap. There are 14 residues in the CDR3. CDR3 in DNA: TGTGCCAGCAGCCGACGGACAGTCAAAAACATTCAGTACTTC. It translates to CASSRRTVKNIQYF.